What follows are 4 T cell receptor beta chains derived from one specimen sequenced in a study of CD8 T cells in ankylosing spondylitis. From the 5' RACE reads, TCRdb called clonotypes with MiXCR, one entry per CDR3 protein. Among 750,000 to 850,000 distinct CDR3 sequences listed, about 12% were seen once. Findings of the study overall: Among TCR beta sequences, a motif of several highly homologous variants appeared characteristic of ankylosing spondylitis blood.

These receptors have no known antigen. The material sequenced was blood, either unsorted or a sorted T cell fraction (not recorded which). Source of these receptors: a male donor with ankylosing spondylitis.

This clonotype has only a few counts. The CDR3 sequence is CASSLRTGDNEQFF. CDR3 nucleotides: TGTGCCAGCAGTCTCCGGACAGGGGACAATGAGCAGTTCTTC. The chain couples TRBV27 to TRBJ2-1, with 9 bases lining up with TRBD1. This CDR3 region has 14 residues. Germline loops: CDR1 MNHEY, CDR2 SMNVEV (reference sequence). V lost 5 bases and J lost 5; bases outside the gene matches: 4.

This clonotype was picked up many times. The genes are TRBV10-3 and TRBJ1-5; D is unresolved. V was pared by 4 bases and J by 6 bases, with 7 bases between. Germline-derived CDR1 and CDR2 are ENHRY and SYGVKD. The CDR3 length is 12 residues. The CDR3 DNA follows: TGTGCCATCAGTGCCGGGCCTCAGCCCCAGCATTTT. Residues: CAISAGPQPQHF.

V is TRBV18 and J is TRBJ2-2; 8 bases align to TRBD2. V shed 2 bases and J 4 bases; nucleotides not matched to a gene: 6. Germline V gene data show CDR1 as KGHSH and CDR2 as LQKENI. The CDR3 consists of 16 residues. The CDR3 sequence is CASSPMSGGLTGELFF. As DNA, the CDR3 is TGTGCCAGCTCACCAATGAGCGGGGGACTCACCGGGGAGCTGTTTTTT.

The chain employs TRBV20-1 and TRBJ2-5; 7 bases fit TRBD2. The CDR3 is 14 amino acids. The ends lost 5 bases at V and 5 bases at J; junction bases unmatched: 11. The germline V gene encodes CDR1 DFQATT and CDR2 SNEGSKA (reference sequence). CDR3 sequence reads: CSASLRAGAETQYF. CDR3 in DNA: TGCAGTGCTTCCCTTAGGGCGGGAGCGGAGACCCAGTACTTC.